A selection of T cell receptor beta chains follows, all from one sample in a study of blood T cells in healthy people across ages. TCRdb redid the calling of the 5' RACE reads with MiXCR, one entry per CDR3 protein. The data show some 1,500,000 distinct CDR3 sequences, with 40% to 45% seen just once and roughly 3.7% held by the top ten. Material: blood. These receptors were taken from a woman aged 18-29 years in good health. CDR3s include the opening cysteine and the closing phenylalanine or tryptophan. A D gene is named only where the DNA matches it firmly. Expanded clones get a size class; other rows say once, few or many, or leave the size out.

>14|TRBJ1-4|TRBV7-9|NA|NA
TGTGCCAGCAGCTTAGCGCCCCCCGAGGGAAAACTGTTTTTT
CASSLAPPEGKLFF
>15|TRBJ2-7|TRBV10-3|TRBD2|NA
TGTGCCATCAGTGACTTACTAGCGGGAGGAGACGAGCAGTACTTC
CAISDLLAGGDEQYF
>15|TRBJ2-7|TRBV7-2|TRBD2|NA
TGTGTCACCAGACTAGCGGGGGATAGCTCCTACGAGCAGTACTTC
CVTRLAGDSSYEQYF
>15|TRBJ2-2|TRBV9|NA|NA
TGTGCCAGCAGCCATCGCGGACACGACACCGGGGAGCTGTTTTTT
CASSHRGHDTGELFF
>12|TRBJ2-1|TRBV12-5|NA|NA
TGTGCTAGTGGACAAGTAGGCAATGAGCAGTTCTTC
CASGQVGNEQFF
>15|TRBJ2-3|TRBV7-2|TRBD2|once
TGTGCCTGCAGTCTAGCGGCCGGTCGCACAGATACGCAGTATTTT
CACSLAAGRTDTQYF
>19|TRBJ1-2|TRBV7-2|TRBD1|few
TGTGCCAGCAGCGCCAGACAGGGGGCCTTATACTTGGCTAACTATGGCTACACCTTC
CASSARQGALYLANYGYTF
>13|TRBJ2-4|TRBV9|NA|NA
TGTGCCAGCAGCGTAGGCCAAAAAAACATTCAGTACTTC
CASSVGQKNIQYF
>15|TRBJ2-1|TRBV12-3/TRBV12-4|NA|NA
TGTGCCAGCAGGCTCGGGCTAATAGGCTACAATGAGCAGTTCTTC
CASRLGLIGYNEQFF
>15|TRBJ2-7|TRBV6-6|NA|NA
TGTGCCGGCAGTTACGAGTCTTCAGGGTCGCGCGAGCAGTACTTC
CAGSYESSGSREQYF
>16|TRBJ1-6|TRBV20-1|NA|few
TGCAGTGCTAACCCTTCAGGGCTGTCCTATAATTCACCCCTCCACTTT
CSANPSGLSYNSPLHF
>16|TRBJ2-5|TRBV27|TRBD1|few
TGTGCCAGCAGTCCCAGGACAGGGGGCTTTCAAGAGACCCAGTACTTC
CASSPRTGGFQETQYF
>14|TRBJ2-2|TRBV24-1|NA|NA
TGTGCCACCAGTGATTTGCAGGTGGCCGGGGAGCTGTTTTTT
CATSDLQVAGELFF
>14|TRBJ2-7|TRBV29-1|TRBD1|NA
TGCAGCGTTGACCCCGGGACAGGAATGGCCGAGCAGTACTTC
CSVDPGTGMAEQYF
>14|TRBJ2-1|TRBV10-3|NA|NA
TGTGCCACCCTCGGACCGACGAATGAAAATGAGCAGTTCTTC
CATLGPTNENEQFF
>13|TRBJ1-2|TRBV11-2|NA|few
TGTGCCAGCAGCTTAGAGTATGGGTTTGGCTACACCTTC
CASSLEYGFGYTF
>15|TRBJ2-2|TRBV3-1|TRBD1|NA
TGTGCCAGCAGTTACAGGGGGTTGAGCACCGGGGAGCTGTTTTTT
CASSYRGLSTGELFF
>14|TRBJ1-2|TRBV6-2/TRBV6-3|TRBD1|NA
TGTGCCAGCAGTTCCCGACAGGGGCGATATGGCTACGCCTTC
CASSSRQGRYGYAF
>13|TRBJ2-1|TRBV10-3|TRBD1|NA
TGTGCCATCGCAGGGGGACCCTACAATGAGCAGTTCTTC
CAIAGGPYNEQFF
>14|TRBJ2-7|TRBV6-2/TRBV6-3|NA|few
TGTGCCAGCAGTCCCCAGGGTAACTCCTACGAGCAGTACTTC
CASSPQGNSYEQYF
>16|TRBJ1-5|TRBV28|NA|NA
TGTGCCAGCAGTTCCCGGACCGACTTCGGGAATCAGCCCCAGCATTTT
CASSSRTDFGNQPQHF
>15|TRBJ2-1|TRBV29-1|TRBD2|many
TGCAGCGTTGGACTAGCGGGGGATCTCTACAATGAGCAGTTCTTC
CSVGLAGDLYNEQFF
>12|TRBJ2-7|TRBV29-1|TRBD1|many
TGCAGCGTCCGACAGGGAACCTACGAGCAGTACTTC
CSVRQGTYEQYF
>18|TRBJ2-1|TRBV29-1|NA|few
TGCAGCGCACCGGGACAGGGACGCCCCGGACTAGCTAGCAATGAGCAGTTCTTC
CSAPGQGRPGLASNEQFF
>16|TRBJ2-7|TRBV9|NA|NA
TGTGCCAGCAGCGCGAGTCTCGGGGCGCGATATAACGAGCAGTACTTC
CASSASLGARYNEQYF
>16|TRBJ2-3|TRBV13|NA|NA
TGTGCCAGCAGCGGAGGTAGCTGGGGGGCCGTAGATACGCAGTATTTT
CASSGGSWGAVDTQYF
>13|TRBJ2-1|TRBV9|NA|few
TGTGCCAGCAGCGCTCCGAGATGGGGTGAGCAGTTCTTC
CASSAPRWGEQFF
>14|TRBJ2-5|TRBV7-6|NA|NA
TGTGCCAGCAGCTCTACCCGGACTCTGGAGACCCAGTACTTC
CASSSTRTLETQYF
>15|TRBJ2-3|TRBV7-2|TRBD2|NA
TGTGCCAGCAGCTTATTCGGGGGGGACACAGATACGCAGTATTTT
CASSLFGGDTDTQYF
>15|TRBJ2-3|TRBV5-5|NA|NA
TGTGCCAGCAGCTTGGGGGCGCCGAGCACACATACGCAGTATTTT
CASSLGAPSTHTQYF
>14|TRBJ2-1|TRBV7-2|NA|NA
TGTGCCAGCAGCTTATCCCGGAGGGGCAATGAGCAGTTCTTC
CASSLSRRGNEQFF
>12|TRBJ2-7|TRBV7-9|NA|few
TGTGCCAGCAGCCCCGACAGCCGCGAGCAGTACTTC
CASSPDSREQYF
>12|TRBJ2-1|TRBV6-2/TRBV6-3|NA|NA
TGTGCCAGCTCCTCCCGAGTGGGTGAGCAGTTCTTC
CASSSRVGEQFF
>15|TRBJ1-1|TRBV6-1|NA|NA
TGTGCCAGCAGTCAACAACCTACGGGACAACATGAAGCTTTCTTT
CASSQQPTGQHEAFF
>14|TRBJ1-4|TRBV9|NA|few
TGTGCCAGCAGCGCCTTGACCAATCGGGGAAAACTGTTTTTT
CASSALTNRGKLFF
>13|TRBJ1-5|TRBV29-1|NA|NA
NA
CSVGLGSDQPRHF
>15|TRBJ1-1|TRBV12-3/TRBV12-4|NA|NA
TGTGCCAGCAGTTGGTCAGGAAAGGAGAACACTGAAGCTTTCTTT
CASSWSGKENTEAFF
>15|TRBJ1-1|TRBV20-1|NA|NA
TGCAGTGCTAGAGATCTTGGAGGCATGAACACTGAAGCTTTCTTT
CSARDLGGMNTEAFF
>16|TRBJ2-3|TRBV21-1|NA|NA
TGTGCCAGCAGCAAAGCCCTATGTGCAATCACAGATACGCAGTATTTT
CASSKALCAITDTQYF
>14|TRBJ1-6|TRBV4-3|NA|NA
TGCGCCAGCAGCTTAGCCTCCCCGGATTCACCCCTCCACTTT
CASSLASPDSPLHF
>11|TRBJ1-1|TRBV29-1|NA|few
TGCAGCGTTGTCCGGTATACTGAAGCTTTCTTT
CSVVRYTEAFF
>15|TRBJ2-1|TRBV7-2|NA|NA
TGTGCCAGCAGCTTAGTCGAGCGTAATTTAGGTGAGCAGTTCTTC
CASSLVERNLGEQFF
>14|TRBJ2-7|TRBV14|NA|few
TGTGCCAGCAGCCAAGACGCTAGTTACTACGAGCAGTACTTC
CASSQDASYYEQYF
>15|TRBJ2-7|TRBV10-3|TRBD1|NA
TGTGCCATCAGTGAGTTGACCGGGACAGCCTACGAGCAGTACTTC
CAISELTGTAYEQYF
>14|TRBJ1-3|TRBV9|NA|NA
TGTGCCAGCAGCCCCCATTACTCTGGAAACACCATATATTTT
CASSPHYSGNTIYF
>16|TRBJ1-4|TRBV7-2|NA|NA
TGTGCCAGCAGCCCTGGCCCCGGGGGCTCTAATGAAAAACTGTTTTTT
CASSPGPGGSNEKLFF
>13|TRBJ1-1|TRBV5-1|NA|few
TGCGCCAGCAGCCTAGCCGTTAGAGGTGAAGCTTTCTTT
CASSLAVRGEAFF
>15|TRBJ1-1|TRBV9|TRBD1|NA
TGTGCCAGCAGCGGAAGGACAGGGCAGCACACTGAAGCTTTCTTT
CASSGRTGQHTEAFF
>14|TRBJ1-3|TRBV6-6|NA|few
TGTGCCAGCACCCCACAAGGGCCTGGAAACACCATATATTTT
CASTPQGPGNTIYF
>17|TRBJ2-5|TRBV7-2|TRBD2|few
TGTGCCAGCAGCTGGTCGTTCCTACTAGCGGGACAAGAGACCCAGTACTTC
CASSWSFLLAGQETQYF